This passage covers 18 T cell receptor beta chains from one sample sequenced in a study of blood T cell repertoires in COVID-19 (dated by TCRdb to about 2020). Library preparation was by the immunoSEQ multiplex PCR assay. TCRdb limited this immuneACCESS table to in-frame rearrangements with V and J called. A share of clones is missing; checked studies link under half to unresolved V genes, and the rest is unexplained. The sample table contains fewer than 600,000 clones; only one count was recorded for over 75% of them. 1.5% to 2% of the sample comes from the top ten. Specimen: PBMCs or T cells enriched from blood (not recorded which). These receptor sequences come from a woman between 40 and 50 years old who had recovered from COVID-19.

The chain is built from TRBV5-1 and TRBJ2-1; TRBD2 agrees at 9 bases. This CDR3 is 15 amino acids long. Trimming at V came to 7 bases and at J to 2 bases, leaving 7 bases not matched to a gene. Germline CDR1 and CDR2: SGHRS and YFSETQ. The CDR3 spells CASAGASGTYNEQFF. The CDR3 nucleotides read TGCGCCAGCGCCGGGGCTAGCGGGACCTACAATGAGCAGTTCTTC. The complete variable domain, with remaining parts taken from reference TRBV5-1 and TRBJ2-1, reads KAGVTQTPRYLIKTRGQQVTLSCSPISGHRSVSWYQQTPGQGLQFLFEYFSETQRNKGNFPGRFSGRQFSNSRSEMNVSTLELGDSALYLCASAGASGTYNEQFFGPGTRLTVL.

This rearrangement joins TRBV5-1 to TRBJ1-2, with 8 bases fitting TRBD1. The V gene's germline CDR1 is SGHRS and CDR2 YFSETQ. Trimming at V came to 0 bases and at J to 5 bases, leaving 9 bases not matched to a gene. The CDR3 is 16 amino acids. CDR3 nucleotides: TGCGCCAGCAGCTTGGCCCCCGGACAGGGCACATATGGCTACACCTTC. Translated, it gives CASSLAPGQGTYGYTF.

The chain recombines TRBV2 with TRBJ2-3; no clear D. V shed 3 bases and J shed 2 bases, with 9 bases lying between them. CDR3 size: 14 residues. In germline, CDR1 is SNHLY, CDR2 FYNNEI. The CDR3 DNA reads as TGTGCCAGCAGTGACGACTCTCCCACAGATACGCAGTATTTT. Translation: CASSDDSPTDTQYF.

The chain employs TRBV20-1 and TRBJ2-1; the match to TRBD2 covers 10 bases. This CDR3 contains 13 residues. Trimming at V came to 3 bases and at J to 9 bases, leaving 5 bases not matched to a gene. Germline values: CDR1 DFQATT, CDR2 SNEGSKA (reference sequence). Written as DNA, the CDR3 is TGCAGTGCTAGTCTAGCGGGAGCTTCTGAGCAGTTCTTC. It encodes CSASLAGASEQFF.

This clone has just a few counts. The chain has TRBV30 and TRBJ2-2; no firm D call. CDR1 GTSNPN and CDR2 SVGIG come from the germline V gene (reference sequence). Trimming took 8 bases from V and 4 from J, leaving 20 bases between them. CDR3 length: 15 residues. The CDR3 DNA reads TGTGCCCGGTCTGCAGGAACCGTTTTCACCGGGGAGCTGTTTTTT. It codes for CARSAGTVFTGELFF.

The gene calls are TRBV5-4 and TRBJ2-6, with D unclear. The CDR3 runs 16 residues. CDR1 and CDR2 (germline): SGHNT, YYREEE (reference sequence). Deletions cut 4 bases from V and 1 base from J, with 12 bases between. Here the CDR3 reads CASSLWLVSGANVLTF. In DNA form, the CDR3 reads TGTGCCAGCAGCCTTTGGCTGGTGTCTGGGGCCAACGTCCTGACTTTC.

This clone was observed a handful of times. V gene TRBV7-2 combines with J gene TRBJ1-5; possible D gene TRBD1, 6 bases. CDR1 and CDR2 from the germline V gene are SGHTA and FQGNSA. The CDR3 is made up of 14 amino acids. The germline V and J ends were trimmed by 1 base and 6 bases, with 10 bases remaining between them. CDR3 in DNA: TGTGCCAGCAGCTTAGACAGGGATCGTCAGCCCCAGCATTTT. It translates to CASSLDRDRQPQHF.

The rearrangement uses TRBV2 and TRBJ2-1; TRBD2 matches at 9 bases. Losses at the gene ends were 8 bases for V and 9 bases for J; bases not matched to a gene: 17. Germline V gene lookup returns CDR1 SNHLY and CDR2 FYNNEI. This CDR3 contains 16 residues. CDR3 sequence: CASREGGTSPTGEQFF. The CDR3 nucleotides read TGTGCCAGCCGCGAGGGTGGGACTAGCCCAACTGGTGAGCAGTTCTTC.

This clone came up once. V and J are TRBV27 and TRBJ2-1; 9 bases line up with TRBD2. V lost 4 bases and J lost 0; bases outside the gene matches: 4. Germline assignment: CDR1 MNHEY and CDR2 SMNVEV (reference sequence). This CDR3 has 16 amino acids. The CDR3 DNA is TGTGCCAGCAGTTACCTAGCGGGGAGCTCCTACAATGAGCAGTTCTTC. Translating gives CASSYLAGSSYNEQFF.

The V call is TRBV11-3, the J call TRBJ1-4, with 11 bases that match TRBD1. This CDR3 contains 17 residues. Germline CDR1 and CDR2: SGHNT and YENEEA. The V segment lost 4 bases and the J segment 6 bases; nucleotides outside the gene matches: 10. CDR3 amino acids: CASSSRTGGYRDEKLFF. DNA of the CDR3: TGTGCCAGCAGCTCCCGGACAGGGGGCTACCGCGATGAAAAACTGTTTTTT.

The chain combines TRBV7-8 with TRBJ2-2, with D unresolved. V was shortened by 5 bases and J by 3 bases, with 4 bases between the two germline ends. This CDR3 is built from 12 residues. CDR1 is SGHVS, CDR2 FQNEAQ, per germline. CDR3 in amino acids: CASSTHTGELFF. In DNA, the CDR3 is TGTGCCAGCAGCACTCACACCGGGGAGCTGTTTTTT.

The chain combines TRBV15 with TRBJ2-1; TRBD2 matches at 8 bases. Germline loops: CDR1 LNHNV, CDR2 YYDKDF (reference sequence). The V segment lost 7 bases and the J segment 5 bases; nucleotides outside the gene matches: 4. The CDR3 totals 13 residues. In DNA form, the CDR3 reads TGTGCCACCACGGCGGGAGGTAACAATGAGCAGTTCTTC. Translating gives CATTAGGNNEQFF.

This clone was observed a handful of times. This chain joins TRBV11-3 and TRBJ2-5; D is unclear. V lost 1 base to trimming and J lost 1 base, with 7 bases between them. This CDR3 spans 14 amino acids. The germline CDR1 and CDR2 sequences are SGHNT and YENEEA. This CDR3 is CASSLGGSQETQYF. The CDR3 DNA reads as TGTGCCAGCAGCTTAGGTGGCAGCCAAGAGACCCAGTACTTC.

The V and J genes are TRBV5-6 and TRBJ2-1; D may be TRBD1 (6 bases). This CDR3 has 15 amino acids. Germline V gene data show CDR1 as SGHDT and CDR2 as YYEEEE. Trimming removed 4 bases at V and 4 bases at J, with 15 bases between. CDR3 protein: CASSTDPGQYNEQFF. The CDR3 DNA reads as TGTGCCAGCAGCACCGACCCCGGACAGTACAATGAGCAGTTCTTC.

The rearrangement uses TRBV19 and TRBJ2-7; 9 bases match TRBD1. This CDR3 has 12 residues. With 11 bases clipped from V and 2 bases from J, the junction kept 4 bases outside the gene matches. Germline CDR1 LNHDA, CDR2 SQIVND (reference sequence). In DNA, the CDR3 is TGTGCCGCGGGGACAGGGACCTACGAGCAGTACTTC. Its protein product is CAAGTGTYEQYF.

This chain links TRBV9 with TRBJ1-1, with 8 bases identical to TRBD1. The V gene's germline CDR1 is SGDLS and CDR2 YYNGEE. Losses at the gene ends were 6 bases for V and 1 base for J; bases not matched to a gene: 8. The CDR3 is 15 residues long. CDR3 nucleotides: TGTGCCAGCAACGGACAGGGTGAGTGGAACACTGAAGCTTTCTTT. Translation: CASNGQGEWNTEAFF.

The count of this clone is one. The CDR3 DNA reads TGTGCCACCAGCCCAAAAACAGGGATTTCCTACAATGAGCAGTTCTTC. As protein: CATSPKTGISYNEQFF. The chain couples TRBV15 to TRBJ2-1, with D perhaps matching TRBD1 (6 bases). Trimming took off 5 bases at V and 1 base at J, with 15 bases between the two ends. Germline assignment: CDR1 LNHNV and CDR2 YYDKDF (reference sequence). There are 16 residues in the CDR3.

The chain joins TRBV6-6 to TRBJ2-3; 10 bases match TRBD2. The CDR3 has 18 amino acids. The V gene's germline CDR1 is MNHNY and CDR2 SVGAGI (reference sequence). V lost 5 bases and J lost 0; bases outside the gene matches: 11. The CDR3 loop reads CASSPLSGRSASTDTQYF. As DNA, the CDR3 is TGTGCCAGCAGTCCCCTTAGCGGGAGGTCCGCTAGCACAGATACGCAGTATTTT.